This entry is about one T cell receptor beta chain. Its antigen is not yet known. Within one base of it there is no much larger clone, and no base qualities were kept. This sample is drawn from a study of shared clonotypes between healthy human individuals (TCRdb year 2020). Background for the entire study: The cohort included a few men and a couple of women between 18 and 49 years of age. Blood TCR repertoires of about 5 healthy adults were deeply sequenced to estimate repertoire size and the extent of clonotype sharing between individuals. For each donor, CD4 naive and CD4 memory were each run on three plates, CD8 naive on two plates, and CD8 memory on one plate. To increase sequencing depth and limit assay-specific biases, TCR repertoire library preparation and sequencing were carried out by different laboratories using diverse techniques. Per donor, leukapheresis produced somewhere between about 0.94 and 10 billion PBMCs. What the authors observed across the whole study: Pairwise subsampling indicated that sequencing depth was expected to affect the degree of clonotype sharing among donors. Because the study included a small number of donors, the genetic and exposure-history diversity represented was limited. Larger estimated clonotype richness was generally found for naive subsets than for memory subsets. Sampling was limited to blood, and TCR repertoires in tissue likely differ from TCR repertoires in blood. When four donors were compared, the shared fraction of clonotypes was about 5% for naive CD4, about 4% for naive CD8, more than 2% for memory CD4, and 0.35% to 0.5% for memory CD8. Even with the large sequencing depth, rarefaction of the sorted-subset datasets indicated that sequencing was incomplete. Compared with non-shared clonotypes, clonotypes shared by all four sorted-subset donors had higher generation probabilities.

Trimming at the junction amounts to 5 bases on V and 4 bases on J, and the germline ends lie 25 bases apart. Counted from cysteine to phenylalanine, this CDR3 has 18 amino acids. The sequence is cut down to CDR3 DNA, 54 bases in frame from base 1. Via the germline V gene (reference sequence), CDR1 is PRHDT and CDR2 FYEKMQ. The donors were healthy, HIV-negative adults who had no recently reported acute infections or vaccinations. Every donor was a Caucasian adult residing in Nashville, Tennessee, USA. CD4+ T cells were enriched through magnetic negative selection, after which naive cells were positively selected on CD45RA and the remaining negative fraction served as the memory subset. After blood collection by leukapheresis, PBMCs were isolated using Ficoll-Histopaque density gradient centrifugation and then cryopreserved in the vapor phase of liquid nitrogen. Analytical flow cytometry was used to check the purity and quantity of every magnetically sorted T cell population. Genomic DNA was isolated from each sorted fraction and quantified by UV absorbance on a Nanodrop 2000c.

TCR CDR3 regions were amplified from genomic DNA by multiplex PCR using the deep immunoSEQ assay. Extracted genomic DNA from each cell subset was spread evenly across all wells of several immunoSEQ 96-well plates, with each plate serving as a replicate. For sorted subsets, about 210 ng of genomic DNA, equivalent to 25,000 to 35,000 T cell genomes, went into each replicate PCR. Purified libraries were measured with a Qubit 3.0 fluorometer, size-checked on a Bioanalyzer 2100, and measured again with the KAPA Library Quantification kit. A separate single-read 150-cycle Illumina NextSeq 550 flow cell was used to sequence each immunoSEQ 96-well plate. As for the original processing: Because the immunoSEQ output held only junctional sequences and lacked quality scores, the filtering could not match the filtering applied to full-length reads. Sequences were annotated with PyIR, a Python wrapper for IgBLAST v1.9, using IMGT germline references to assign V/J genes and CDR3. Any read was removed if the V/J assignment was weak (E-value above 1e-6), the CDR3 was missing, or the read contained stop codons, out-of-frame junctions, or ambiguous translated residues. V3J clonotypes were defined by identical inferred V gene, J gene, and CDR3 amino acid sequence. To compute the percentage overlap between repertoires, the number of shared unique clonotypes was divided by the size of the smaller repertoire. Repertoire richness was assessed with RTK rarefaction, the Chao1 estimator, and Recon v2.1 estimates of unobserved clonotypes. OLGA was used to compute generation probabilities for all TCRbeta clonotypes that the gDNA method yielded from a handful of donors. TCRdb carries this immuneACCESS record with in-frame sequences only. Its versions omit some clonotypes, under half of them owing to an unresolved V gene in the studies checked, with the rest unexplained. The V and J calls and clone size are taken from that table; D and trimming were inferred from the DNA. This sample lists approximately 1,000,000 clones; 75% to 85% were detected once. The top ten constitute approximately 0.5% of the sample.

The TCR was taken from a man younger than 30 in good health. Some clones in this sample may be carry-over from other donors' samples. The sequence is built from TRBV13 and TRBJ2-3; possibly the D gene is TRBD1, per 5 matching bases. The sequencing sample was made of memory CD4+ T cells from PBMCs. Per the publication, the cell subset or site label means: CD45RA-negative fraction. The DNA reads as follows: TGTGCCAGCAGCCCCCGTTGGGGCGGTAGCACAGGTGCAGATACGCAGTATTTT. Its protein product is CASSPRWGGSTGADTQYF. The full variable domain, completed from the reference TRBV13 and TRBJ2-3 proteins outside the CDR3, reads AAGVIQSPRHLIKEKRETATLKCYPIPRHDTVYWYQQGPGQDPQFLISFYEKMQSDKGSIPDRFSAQQFSDYHSELNMSSLELGDSALYFCASSPRWGGSTGADTQYFGPGTRLTVL.